The rows below give T cell receptor beta chains drawn from one sample of a study of blood T cell repertoires in COVID-19. TCRdb's copy holds only in-frame clones and misses some; the assay was immunoSEQ multiplex PCR. The table includes 130,000 to 150,000 clones, roughly 87% detected once. Sequenced input: PBMCs or T cells enriched from blood (not recorded which). These receptors all stem from a woman aged 40 to 49 who had been exposed to COVID-19. Each CDR3 is given with its conserved first and last residue. The D gene is left open where the match is weak. Clone size is stated in some rows and not others, as once, few, many or a class when expanded.

v_gene: TRBV7-3
abundance: NA
j_gene: TRBJ2-6
d_gene: NA
CDR3nt: TGTGCCAGCAGCTTAGGTAGCTCTGGGGCCAACGTCCTGACTTTC
CDR3aa: CASSLGSSGANVLTF

v_gene: TRBV19
abundance: NA
j_gene: TRBJ1-4
d_gene: TRBD1
CDR3nt: TGTGCCAGTTCTTTTGCAGGGGGCTCGGAAAAACTGTTTTTT
CDR3aa: CASSFAGGSEKLFF

v_gene: TRBV6-1
abundance: NA
j_gene: TRBJ2-1
d_gene: TRBD1
CDR3nt: TGTGCCAGCAGTGAAAGGGGACAGTTTTACAATGAGCAGTTCTTC
CDR3aa: CASSERGQFYNEQFF

v_gene: TRBV7-8
abundance: NA
j_gene: TRBJ2-7
d_gene: NA
CDR3nt: TGTGCCAGCAGCGACCCGGGACAAACCTACGAGCAGTACTTC
CDR3aa: CASSDPGQTYEQYF

v_gene: TRBV7-2
abundance: NA
j_gene: TRBJ2-3
d_gene: NA
CDR3nt: TGTGCCAGCAGCTTAGAATTTATTGACAGGGATACGCAGTATTTT
CDR3aa: CASSLEFIDRDTQYF

v_gene: TRBV13
abundance: NA
j_gene: TRBJ1-3
d_gene: TRBD1
CDR3nt: TGTGCCAGCAGTATCGGACAGGGTGTAGGGAACACCATATATTTT
CDR3aa: CASSIGQGVGNTIYF

v_gene: TRBV14
abundance: NA
j_gene: TRBJ2-5
d_gene: TRBD2
CDR3nt: TGTGCCAGCAGCCAACTATCTAGCGGGAGTTTCGAGACCCAGTACTTC
CDR3aa: CASSQLSSGSFETQYF

v_gene: TRBV10-3
abundance: NA
j_gene: TRBJ1-2
d_gene: NA
CDR3nt: TGTGCCATCAGCAGGGCTCAGGGGAACTATGGCTACACCTTC
CDR3aa: CAISRAQGNYGYTF

v_gene: TRBV20-1
abundance: NA
j_gene: TRBJ2-2
d_gene: NA
CDR3nt: TGCAGTGCCCCGCGGCGCGGGGAGCTGTTTTTT
CDR3aa: CSAPRRGELFF

v_gene: TRBV5-1
abundance: NA
j_gene: TRBJ1-1
d_gene: NA
CDR3nt: TGCGCCAGCAGCTTGGGAGGGAACACTGAAGCTTTCTTT
CDR3aa: CASSLGGNTEAFF

v_gene: TRBV9
abundance: NA
j_gene: TRBJ2-1
d_gene: TRBD2
CDR3nt: TGTGCCAGCAGCGTTTCTACCGGGACTAGCGGGGGGAATGAGCAGTTCTTC
CDR3aa: CASSVSTGTSGGNEQFF

v_gene: TRBV18
abundance: NA
j_gene: TRBJ2-7
d_gene: NA
CDR3nt: TGTGCCAGCTCACCCAGAGTGGGGAGCGAGCAGTACTTC
CDR3aa: CASSPRVGSEQYF

v_gene: TRBV12-2
abundance: NA
j_gene: TRBJ1-2
d_gene: NA
CDR3nt: TGTGCAAGTCGCTTTAATAAACAGGGGCTCTATGGCTACACCTTC
CDR3aa: CASRFNKQGLYGYTF

v_gene: TRBV11-1
abundance: NA
j_gene: TRBJ1-2
d_gene: NA
CDR3nt: TGTGCCAGCAGCTTACAGGGGACCGGCTACACCTTC
CDR3aa: CASSLQGTGYTF

v_gene: TRBV4-1
abundance: NA
j_gene: TRBJ2-7
d_gene: NA
CDR3nt: TGCGCCAGCAGCCAAGTATCAGGGTTAAACTACGAGCAGTACTTC
CDR3aa: CASSQVSGLNYEQYF

v_gene: TRBV11-2
abundance: NA
j_gene: TRBJ2-2
d_gene: NA
CDR3nt: TGTGCCAGCAGCTTAAGGTCCCGGGGTTATGCAGGCACCGGGGAGCTGTTTTTT
CDR3aa: CASSLRSRGYAGTGELFF

v_gene: TRBV6-5
abundance: NA
j_gene: TRBJ2-7
d_gene: NA
CDR3nt: TGTGCCAGCAGTTACTCAAGCCGGAGGGAGCAGTACTTC
CDR3aa: CASSYSSRREQYF

v_gene: TRBV5-4
abundance: once
j_gene: TRBJ1-1
d_gene: TRBD1
CDR3nt: TGTGCCAGCAGCCCCAGGGACAGTTACACTGAAGCTTTCTTT
CDR3aa: CASSPRDSYTEAFF